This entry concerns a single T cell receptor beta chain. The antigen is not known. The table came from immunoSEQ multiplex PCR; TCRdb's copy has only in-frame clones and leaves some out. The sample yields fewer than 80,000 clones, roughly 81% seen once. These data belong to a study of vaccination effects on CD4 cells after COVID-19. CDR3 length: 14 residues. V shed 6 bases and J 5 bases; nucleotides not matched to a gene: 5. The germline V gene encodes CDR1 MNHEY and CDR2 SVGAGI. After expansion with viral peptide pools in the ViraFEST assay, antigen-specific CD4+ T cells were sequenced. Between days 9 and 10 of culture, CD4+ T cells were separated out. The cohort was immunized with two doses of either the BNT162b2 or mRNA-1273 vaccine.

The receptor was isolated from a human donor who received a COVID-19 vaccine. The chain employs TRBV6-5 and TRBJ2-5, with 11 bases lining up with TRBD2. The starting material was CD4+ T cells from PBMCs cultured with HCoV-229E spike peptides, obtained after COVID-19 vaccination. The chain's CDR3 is CASSRSGGVETQYF. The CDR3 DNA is TGTGCCAGCAGCCGTAGCGGGGGGGTCGAGACCCAGTACTTC.